Here is one T cell receptor (beta chain) with its context. This clone was counted between two and nine times. Its specific antigen is unknown. There are no base qualities to consult, and no much larger clone falls within one base. These data are taken from a study of blood T cell repertoires in COVID-19 (dated by TCRdb to the early 2020s). Looking at the study overall: Samples from collaborators originated in the United States, Italy and Spain and spanned both the acute and convalescent phases of COVID-19. The prospective study material was composed of cDNA or gDNA derived from T cells, B-cell-depleted T cells, or PBMCs. The dataset comprised deeply sampled blood TCRbeta repertoires from subjects exposed to, actively infected with, or recovered from COVID-19. A freely available public database, intended as a resource for researchers studying the immune response to SARS-CoV-2, is where the repertoires were released. Samples came from the ongoing ImmuneRACE study (first 160 participants) plus 1,254 subjects from 6 global collaborators. The sample metadata nearly always contained a de-identified subject ID, COVID-19 status, age in years and sex. Where HLA class I and class II types were available, the types were taken from metadata supplied by the sample provider, not from assay-based typing. Points the paper makes about the study in general: The amount of clinical and demographic metadata varied by source and participant and was provided uncurated.

The immunoSEQ Assay, a bias-controlled multiplex PCR, was used to amplify TCRbeta CDR3 regions from genomic DNA. Turning to the authors' computational methods: Nucleated cell counts per sample were estimated from amplification of reference gene primers within the assay. Sequence reads were collapsed and filtered to measure the absolute abundance of every unique TCRbeta CDR3 rearrangement. For each sample, productive Simpson clonality was calculated as the square root of Simpson's diversity index over productive rearrangements. TCRdb stores this immuneACCESS table with in-frame sequences only. Part of the clones is absent; in the studies checked, under half of the shortfall reflects unresolved V genes, and no reason is known for the rest. V and J calls and clone size come straight from that table; D and trimming were deduced from the DNA. Present in this sample are over 85,000 clones, more than 75% of which were seen just once. Approximately 7.4% of the sample lies in the top ten.

The germline V gene yields ENHRY for CDR1 and SYGVKD for CDR2. There are 15 amino acids in the CDR3, from cysteine to phenylalanine inclusive. Just CDR3 DNA is preserved here, 45 bases in frame from base 1. Unmatched junction bases come to 6, with V trimmed by 5 bases and J by 7 bases. Each collaborating institution followed its own protocols to collect whole blood in K2EDTA tubes. For TCRbeta analysis, collaborators shipped samples in one of three forms: frozen whole blood, isolated PBMCs, or DNA extracted from either of those sample types. The TCR originated in a human donor with acute or convalescent COVID-19. The donor label of this sample is uncertain. What was sequenced was peripheral blood. Here the chain combines TRBV10-3 and TRBJ1-6, and TRBD1 matches 9 of the central bases. In nucleotides, the sequence is TGTGCCATCAGTTCCGGGACAGGGAGAAATTCACCCCTCCACTTT. Its amino acids are CAISSGTGRNSPLHF.